These 5 T cell receptor beta chains came from one sample sequenced in a study of cytomegalovirus exposure and HLA in healthy donors. Primers included in the PCR were 60 Vbeta and 13 Jbeta primers. The table came from immunoSEQ multiplex PCR; TCRdb's copy has only in-frame clones and leaves some out. The table includes about 98,000 clones, over 80% detected once. The sequenced sample consisted of PBMCs. Source of these receptors: a man in his forties or fifties in good health and CMV-seronegative.

The chain joins TRBV6-5 to TRBJ2-1; D not certain. Trimming took off 7 bases at V and 7 bases at J, with 20 bases between the two ends. The V gene's germline CDR1 is MNHEY and CDR2 SVGAGI. This CDR3 is 15 amino acids long. CDR3 nucleotide sequence: TGTGCCAGCAATCGACTGGATCAACTTGGGAATGAGCAGTTCTTC. Translating it yields CASNRLDQLGNEQFF.

The chain combines TRBV18 with TRBJ2-7; TRBD2 is a possible D gene (5 bases). The CDR3 sequence is 15 residues long. The germline CDR1 and CDR2 sequences are KGHSH and LQKENI. The ends were cut back, 7 bases at V and 4 bases at J, with 20 bases in the middle. Here the CDR3 reads CASWGAGGSPYEQYF. Written as DNA, the CDR3 is TGTGCCAGCTGGGGAGCCGGCGGCAGCCCTTACGAGCAGTACTTC.

This rearrangement joins TRBV2 to TRBJ2-3, with 12 bases matching TRBD1. After removal of 6 bases from V and 5 bases from J, the junction contained 9 bases not matched to a gene. Per the germline V gene, CDR1 is SNHLY and CDR2 is FYNNEI. This CDR3 has 16 amino acids. The CDR3 loop is CASRRRDRGQGDTQYF. DNA for the CDR3: TGTGCCAGCAGACGACGGGACAGGGGGCAAGGAGATACGCAGTATTTT.

This clone was detected a few times. The chain recombines TRBV6-1 with TRBJ1-2; D may be TRBD1 (5 bases). The CDR3 runs 14 residues. The V gene lost 3 bases and the J gene lost 9 bases, with 17 bases spanning the gap. Germline V gene sequence: CDR1 MNHNS, CDR2 SASEGT. CDR3 protein: CASSDLGEGRSYTF. CDR3 nucleotides: TGTGCCAGCAGTGATCTAGGGGAGGGTCGTAGCTACACCTTC.

This chain links TRBV19 with TRBJ1-2, with 8 bases matching TRBD1. Germline lookup yields CDR1 LNHDA and CDR2 SQIVND (reference sequence). J gave up 4 bases and V 6 bases, and 4 bases lay outside the gene matches. The CDR3 consists of 13 residues. Written as DNA, the CDR3 is TGTGCCAGTAGCCTGGGACAGGCCTATGGCTACACCTTC. Amino acid sequence: CASSLGQAYGYTF.